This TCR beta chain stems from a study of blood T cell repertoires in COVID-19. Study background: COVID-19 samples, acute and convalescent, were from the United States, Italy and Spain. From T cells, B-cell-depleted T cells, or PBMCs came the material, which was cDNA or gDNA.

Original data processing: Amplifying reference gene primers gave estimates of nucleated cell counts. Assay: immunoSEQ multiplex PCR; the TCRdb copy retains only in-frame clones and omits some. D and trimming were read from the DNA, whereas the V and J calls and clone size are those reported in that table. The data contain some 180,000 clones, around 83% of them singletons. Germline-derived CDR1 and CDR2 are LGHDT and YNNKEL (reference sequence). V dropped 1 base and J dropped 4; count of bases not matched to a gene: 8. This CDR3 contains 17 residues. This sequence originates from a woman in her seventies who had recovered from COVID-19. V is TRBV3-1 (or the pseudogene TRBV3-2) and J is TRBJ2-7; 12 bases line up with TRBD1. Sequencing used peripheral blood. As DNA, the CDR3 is TGTGCCAGCAGCCAAGGAGTGGGGACAGGGGGCGGGTACGAGCAGTACTTC. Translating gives CASSQGVGTGGGYEQYF.